This T cell receptor (beta chain) was retrieved from a study of identical twins. Broader study findings: Because invariant MAIT and iNKT cells could be present, zero-insertion analyses could be partly confounded. The study found excess low generation probability among twin-shared out-of-frame alpha sequences.

Each CDR3 protein gets one entry after TCRdb re-called the 5' RACE reads with MiXCR. The sample records 1.5 million or so distinct CDR3 sequences, 25% to 35% being singletons. This clonotype was seen many times. The antigen is undetermined. This CDR3 comprises 15 residues. Germline CDR1 reads MNHNS; CDR2 reads SASEGT. The receptor was derived from a newborn girl in good health. The chain carries TRBV6-1 and TRBJ2-5, with 10 bases that match TRBD1. The J call may be faulty, since TRBJ2-7 better matches the DNA end. The sample consisted of cord blood. The CDR3 loop is CASSEPGQGIHEQYF. CDR3 nucleotides: TGTGCCAGCAGTGAACCGGGACAGGGGATACACGAGCAGTACTTC.